These 7 T cell receptor beta chains originate from one sample sequenced in a study of regulatory T cells in long-lasting Graves disease. The TCR beta library used iRepertoire HTBI primers with Arm-PCR amplification of CDR3. TCRdb independently ran MiXCR on the multiplex PCR reads; one entry per CDR3 protein. The sample consists of about 400,000 distinct CDR3 sequences, about 16% of them appearing once. Time point defined: newly diagnosed GD, antithyroid drugs for less than 3 months. PBMC-extracted RNA yielded the TCR library. These sequences were also reported in another study, on T cells in Graves' hyperthyroidism and ophthalmopathy.

The starting material was peripheral blood mononuclear cells (PBMCs), obtained at new diagnosis, from a patient treated with antithyroid drugs. These receptors were collected from a woman younger than 30 with Graves disease.

Of note for this clonotype: One end of the junction is discordant with germline, which a read error may explain. The chain carries TRBV5-1 and TRBJ2-7, with D perhaps matching TRBD1 (5 bases). CDR1 and CDR2 (germline): SGHRS, YFSETQ. The CDR3 is 14 amino acids. The CDR3 DNA reads as TGCGCCAGCAGCTTGCCGGACAACTCCTACGAGCAGCACTTC. Its protein is CASSLPDNSYEQHF. Supplemented by reference TRBV5-1 and TRBJ2-7, the full variable domain reads KAGVTQTPRYLIKTRGQQVTLSCSPISGHRSVSWYQQTPGQGLQFLFEYFSETQRNKGNFPGRFSGRQFSNSRSEMNVSTLELGDSALYLCASSLPDNSYEQHFGPGTRLTVT.

This clonotype was seen a few times. The chain recombines TRBV7-3 with TRBJ1-3; TRBD1 agrees at 8 bases. The germline CDR1 and CDR2 sequences are SGHTA and FQGTGA. The CDR3 runs 15 residues. J was trimmed by 2 bases and V by 5 bases; bases with no gene match: 5. CDR3 nucleotide sequence: TGTGCCAGCAGCCAAACAGGGGGAGCTGGAAACACCATATATTTT. Translation: CASSQTGGAGNTIYF.

This chain uses TRBV7-2 with TRBJ2-3; the D is unclear. V dropped 1 base and J dropped 3 bases, with 5 bases sitting between them. The germline V gene encodes CDR1 SGHTA and CDR2 FQGNSA. This CDR3 has 13 amino acids. This CDR3 reads CASSLDWTDTQYF. The CDR3 DNA follows: TGTGCCAGCAGCTTAGATTGGACAGATACGCAGTATTTT.

The sample holds many counts of this clonotype. The chain links TRBV15 to TRBJ1-5; 7 bases map to TRBD1. CDR3 length: 15 residues. CDR1 and CDR2 (germline): LNHNV, YYDKDF (reference sequence). Trimming at V came to 0 bases and at J to 7 bases, leaving 6 bases not matched to a gene. The CDR3 protein is CATSRDQGGGQPQHF. Written as DNA, the CDR3 is TGTGCCACCAGCAGAGATCAGGGGGGGGGACAGCCCCAGCATTTT.

To note about this clonotype: Being one base from a much bigger clone, this may be a read error. V and J are TRBV2 and TRBJ2-7; perhaps D is TRBD1 or TRBD2 (5 bases each). V lost 7 bases, J lost 6 bases, and 16 bases lay in between. This CDR3 has 13 amino acids. Germline V lookup: CDR1 SNHLY, CDR2 FYNNEI. CDR3 protein: CASNQGVLGEQYF. CDR3 nucleotides: TGTGCCAGCAACCAGGGAGTGCTGGGCGAGCAGTACTTC.

This clonotype appeared many times. The chain employs TRBV6-1 and TRBJ2-3; D remains unclear. This CDR3 is 15 amino acids long. The germline V gene encodes CDR1 MNHNS and CDR2 SASEGT. Trimming cost V 6 bases and J 4 bases, with 17 bases left between them. The DNA for the CDR3 is TGTGCCAGCAGAAACACCGGGTCGCTTTCAGATACGCAGTATTTT. Translating gives CASRNTGSLSDTQYF.

This chain joins TRBV19 and TRBJ1-5; unclear D gene. Germline V gene sequence: CDR1 LNHDA, CDR2 SQIVND (reference sequence). Between the trimmed V and J ends, which lost 1 base and 7 bases, there was a span of 5 bases. The CDR3 extends over 12 amino acids. The CDR3 is CASSIVGQPQHF. For the CDR3, the DNA is TGTGCCAGTAGTATAGTGGGGCAGCCCCAGCATTTT.